The 21 T cell receptor beta chains below come from one sample, sequenced in a study of cytomegalovirus exposure and HLA in healthy donors. The primer mix had 60 Vbeta and 13 Jbeta primers. Profiling relied on immunoSEQ multiplex PCR, and the TCRdb table lists in-frame clones only, not all of them. The sample lists over 200,000 clones; about 84% were seen once. What was sequenced was PBMCs. These receptors all stem from a human donor in good health.

J is TRBJ2-6 and V is TRBV28; 8 bases align to TRBD1. Germline CDR1 reads MDHEN; CDR2 reads SYDVKM. CDR3 length: 15 residues. Germline trimming cut 3 bases from V and 5 bases from J; bases unmatched to any gene: 3. In DNA, the CDR3 is TGTGCCAGCAGTTTCAGGGGGCCGAGGGCCAACGTCCTGACTTTC. It is translated as CASSFRGPRANVLTF.

The chain combines TRBV15 with TRBJ2-3, with a possible D match to TRBD1 (5 bases). Trimming took off 6 bases at V and 1 base at J, with 5 bases between the two ends. In germline, CDR1 is LNHNV, CDR2 YYDKDF (reference sequence). This CDR3 comprises 12 residues. CDR3 nucleotide sequence: TGTGCCACCAGACAGGGCACAGATACGCAGTATTTT. Amino acids: CATRQGTDTQYF.

This CDR3 is CASGGRDVVAWGVADTQYF. The CDR3 DNA follows: TGTGCCAGCGGGGGGAGGGATGTGGTAGCCTGGGGTGTAGCAGATACGCAGTATTTT. The chain employs TRBV28 and TRBJ2-3; the match to TRBD2 covers 7 bases. The V gene end was trimmed by 8 bases and the J gene end by 4 bases; junction bases not matched to a gene: 24. The germline CDR1 and CDR2 sequences are MDHEN and SYDVKM. The CDR3 is made up of 19 amino acids.

V is TRBV4-3 and J is TRBJ2-7; the D gene is possibly TRBD1 (6 bases). This CDR3 comprises 15 residues. CDR1 and CDR2 (germline): LGHNA, YSLEER. V lost 4 bases, J lost 4 bases, and 17 bases lay in between. The CDR3 loop reads CASSRTKDSLYEQYF. The CDR3 DNA sequence: TGCGCCAGCAGCCGTACAAAGGACAGTTTATACGAGCAGTACTTC.

The chain links TRBV5-8 to TRBJ2-5; possible D gene TRBD2, 5 bases. Germline V lookup: CDR1 SGHTS, CDR2 YDEGEE. The CDR3 has 15 amino acids. Trimming removed 4 bases at V and 1 base at J, with 14 bases between. Here the CDR3 reads CASSPTVAPQETQYF. In nucleotides, the CDR3 is TGTGCCAGCAGCCCCACGGTAGCGCCCCAAGAGACCCAGTACTTC.

The V and J genes are TRBV27 and TRBJ1-4; D uncertain. The V gene lost 4 bases and the J gene lost 7 bases, with 10 bases spanning the gap. The germline CDR1 and CDR2 sequences are MNHEY and SMNVEV (reference sequence). The CDR3 has 13 amino acids. The CDR3 DNA reads TGTGCCAGCAGTTCAGGTCTGAGTGAAAAACTGTTTTTT. Translation gives CASSSGLSEKLFF.

The J gene is TRBJ1-5, the V gene TRBV6-5, with D perhaps matching TRBD1 (6 bases). The CDR3 is 15 amino acids. The V gene's germline CDR1 is MNHEY and CDR2 SVGAGI. The V gene lost 6 bases and the J gene lost 3 bases, with 15 bases spanning the gap. The CDR3, as DNA: TGTGCCAGCAGGAAACAGGGATTTGACAATCAGCCCCAGCATTTT. It is translated as CASRKQGFDNQPQHF.

The chain couples TRBV7-9 to TRBJ1-4, with D possibly TRBD1 on 6 matching bases. CDR1 is SEHNR and CDR2 is FQNEAQ in the germline V gene (reference sequence). This CDR3 spans 15 amino acids. With 3 bases removed from V and 8 bases from J, the gap between germline ends came to 16 bases. CDR3 amino acids: CASSLSQGSGEKLFF. The CDR3 DNA is TGTGCCAGCAGCTTGTCTCAGGGGTCAGGGGAAAAACTGTTTTTT. Full variable domain (remainder filled in from reference TRBV7-9 and TRBJ1-4): DTGVSQNPRHKITKRGQNVTFRCDPISEHNRLYWYRQTLGQGPEFLTYFQNEAQLEKSRLLSDRFSAERPKGSFSTLEIQRTEQGDSAMYLCASSLSQGSGEKLFFGSGTQLSVL.

This chain connects TRBV28 to TRBJ2-5; 8 bases align to TRBD2. The germline CDR1 and CDR2 sequences are MDHEN and SYDVKM. V lost 5 bases to trimming and J lost 3 bases; unmatched junction nucleotides: 5. The CDR3 is made up of 14 amino acids. The CDR3 coding sequence is TGTGCCAGCAGTGCCGGGACTAGGAAAGAGACCCAGTACTTC. Amino acids: CASSAGTRKETQYF. The variable domain in full, completed from reference TRBV28 and TRBJ2-5, reads DVKVTQSSRYLVKRTGEKVFLECVQDMDHENMFWYRQDPGLGLRLIYFSYDVKMKEKGDIPEGYSVSREKKERFSLILESASTNQTSMYLCASSAGTRKETQYFGPGTRLLVL.

The J gene is TRBJ2-5, the V gene TRBV7-2; 7 bases line up with TRBD2. Germline lookup yields CDR1 SGHTA and CDR2 FQGNSA. The CDR3 runs 13 residues. V shed 2 bases, J shed 5 bases, and the junction held 2 bases outside the gene matches. The CDR3 DNA sequence: TGTGCCAGCAGCTTATGGGGGGGTGAGACCCAGTACTTC. Its protein is CASSLWGGETQYF.

The chain is built from TRBV11-2 and TRBJ1-5; D gene unclear. This CDR3 region has 14 residues. Germline CDR1 is SGHAT and CDR2 is FQNNGV. Trimming cost V 1 base and J 3 bases, with 7 bases left between them. CDR3: CASSLGLNNQPQHF. The CDR3 DNA follows: TGTGCCAGCAGCTTAGGGCTGAACAATCAGCCCCAGCATTTT.

This chain connects TRBV25-1 to TRBJ1-1, with D hard to call. This CDR3 spans 15 amino acids. From germline, CDR1 is MGHDK and CDR2 SYGVNS. V shed 5 bases and J shed 0 bases, with 13 bases lying between them. The CDR3 coding sequence is TGTGCCAGCAGTCCCGGTTGGAGCATGAACACTGAAGCTTTCTTT. As protein: CASSPGWSMNTEAFF.

The chain couples TRBV6-5 to TRBJ2-1; D uncertain. V lost 0 bases, J lost 2 bases, and 5 bases lay in between. CDR1 is MNHEY, CDR2 SVGAGI, per germline. The CDR3 length is 14 residues. CDR3 residues: CASSYSQAYNEQFF. The CDR3 DNA sequence: TGTGCCAGCAGTTACTCTCAGGCCTACAATGAGCAGTTCTTC.

The chain recombines TRBV30 with TRBJ1-2; D may be TRBD1 (5 bases). The CDR3 loop spans 13 amino acids. V was clipped by 2 bases and J by 6 bases, with 13 bases between them. CDR1 is GTSNPN and CDR2 is SVGIG in the germline V gene (reference sequence). The CDR3, as DNA: TGTGCCTGGAGTTATAGGGGCCGGGATGGCTACACCTTC. It specifies CAWSYRGRDGYTF.

The chain has TRBV4-2 and TRBJ2-1; 7 nucleotides align to TRBD2. J was trimmed by 9 bases and V by 1 base; bases with no gene match: 12. Germline V gene sequence: CDR1 LGHNA, CDR2 YNFKEQ. There are 16 residues in the CDR3. The DNA for the CDR3 is TGTGCCAGCAGCCAAGTGGTGGGAGGGGCTTTGAGTGAGCAGTTCTTC. Its translation is CASSQVVGGALSEQFF.

V usage is TRBV25-1 and J usage is TRBJ2-3, with TRBD1 matching over 9 bases. The CDR3 extends over 17 amino acids. J lost 4 bases, V lost 3 bases, and 11 bases had no gene match. CDR1 is MGHDK, CDR2 SYGVNS, per germline. CDR3 sequence: CASSDSTPGTGSDTQYF. Written as DNA, the CDR3 is TGTGCCAGCAGTGATTCTACCCCCGGGACAGGGTCAGATACGCAGTATTTT.

The CDR3 bases are TGTGCCAGCAGCTTAAGGCCGCGGGACACTGAAGCTTTCTTT. Translation gives CASSLRPRDTEAFF. This rearrangement joins TRBV7-3 to TRBJ1-1; no reliable D call. The ends were cut back, 1 base at V and 3 bases at J, with 9 bases in the middle. There are 14 residues in the CDR3. CDR1 and CDR2 from the germline V gene are SGHTA and FQGTGA.

The chain carries TRBV19 and TRBJ2-7; 8 bases are shared with TRBD2. The CDR3 runs 13 residues. Trimming at V came to 5 bases and at J to 3 bases, leaving 3 bases not matched to a gene. Germline CDR1 and CDR2: LNHDA and SQIVND (reference sequence). CDR3 region: CASSWAGGYEQYF. The CDR3 DNA is TGTGCCAGTAGTTGGGCGGGAGGCTACGAGCAGTACTTC.

This rearrangement joins TRBV27 to TRBJ2-7; D is possibly TRBD2 (7 bases). V was clipped by 2 bases and J by 5 bases, with 16 bases between them. CDR3 length: 15 amino acids. Germline V gives CDR1 MNHEY, CDR2 SMNVEV (reference sequence). CDR3 coding DNA: TGTGCCAGCAGTTTAAAGGGGGGGTCAGGGGACGAGCAGTACTTC. Amino acids: CASSLKGGSGDEQYF.

The chain joins TRBV2 to TRBJ2-7; TRBD2 might be the D (6 bases). The germline V gene has CDR1 SNHLY and CDR2 FYNNEI. Between the trimmed V and J ends, which lost 3 bases and 4 bases, there was a span of 13 bases. This CDR3 has 14 residues. Written as DNA, the CDR3 is TGTGCCAGCAGTGAGGACGGGAGAAGTTACGAGCAGTACTTC. This translates into CASSEDGRSYEQYF.

The chain combines TRBV4-2 with TRBJ2-2; maybe TRBD2 (6 bases). V lost 3 bases to trimming and J lost 3 bases, with 14 bases between them. Germline V gives CDR1 LGHNA, CDR2 YNFKEQ. This CDR3 has 16 residues. The CDR3 sequence is CASSQVSWRDTGELFF. DNA of the CDR3: TGTGCCAGCAGCCAGGTCAGTTGGAGGGACACCGGGGAGCTGTTTTTT.